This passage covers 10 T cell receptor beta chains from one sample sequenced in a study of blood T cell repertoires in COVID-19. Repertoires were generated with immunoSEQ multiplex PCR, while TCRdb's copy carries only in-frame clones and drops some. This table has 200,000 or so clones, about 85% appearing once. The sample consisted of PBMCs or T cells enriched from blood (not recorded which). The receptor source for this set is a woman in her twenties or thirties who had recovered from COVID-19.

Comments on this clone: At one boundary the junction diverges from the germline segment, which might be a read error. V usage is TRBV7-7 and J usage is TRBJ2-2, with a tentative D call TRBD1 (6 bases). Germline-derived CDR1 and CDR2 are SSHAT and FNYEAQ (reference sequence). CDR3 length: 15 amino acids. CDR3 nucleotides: TGTGCTAGCAGCCAAAACAGGGTGGGCACCGGGGAGCTGTTTTTT. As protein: CASSQNRVGTGELFF.

As DNA, the CDR3 is TGTGCCATCAGTGTATCCGGGTCCGAAAAACTGTTTTTT. This translates into CAISVSGSEKLFF. The chain carries TRBV10-3 and TRBJ1-4; D gene unclear. Trimming removed 4 bases from V and 8 bases from J, with 11 bases in between. This CDR3 has 13 amino acids. Per germline, CDR1 ENHRY and CDR2 SYGVKD.

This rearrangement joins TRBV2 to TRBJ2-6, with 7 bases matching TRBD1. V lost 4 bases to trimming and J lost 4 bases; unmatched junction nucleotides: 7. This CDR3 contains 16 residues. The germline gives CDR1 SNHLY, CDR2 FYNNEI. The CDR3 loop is CASSGRRGPGANVLTF. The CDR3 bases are TGTGCCAGCAGTGGGAGAAGGGGGCCAGGGGCCAACGTCCTGACTTTC.

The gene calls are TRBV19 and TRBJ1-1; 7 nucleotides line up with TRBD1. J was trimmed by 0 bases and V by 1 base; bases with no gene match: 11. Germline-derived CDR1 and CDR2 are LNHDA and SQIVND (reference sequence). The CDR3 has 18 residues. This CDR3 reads CASSIVRRMGQLNTEAFF. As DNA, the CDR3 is TGTGCCAGTAGTATAGTGCGGCGTATGGGACAGCTGAACACTGAAGCTTTCTTT.

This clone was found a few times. The DNA for the CDR3 is TGTGCCAGCAGAAAGGAGAATGAAAAACTGTTTTTT. It codes for CASRKENEKLFF. The chain recombines TRBV7-9 with TRBJ1-4; D unresolved. This CDR3 comprises 12 residues. The germline V and J ends were trimmed by 6 bases and 5 bases, with 7 bases remaining between them. Germline CDR1 SEHNR, CDR2 FQNEAQ (reference sequence).

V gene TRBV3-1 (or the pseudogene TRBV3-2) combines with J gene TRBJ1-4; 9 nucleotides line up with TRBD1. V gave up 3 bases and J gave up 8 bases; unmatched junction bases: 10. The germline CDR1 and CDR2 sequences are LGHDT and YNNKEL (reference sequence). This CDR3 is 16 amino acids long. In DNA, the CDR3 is TGTGCCAGCAGCCAGCCCGGACAGGGGATGTGGGAAAAACTGTTTTTT. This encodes CASSQPGQGMWEKLFF.

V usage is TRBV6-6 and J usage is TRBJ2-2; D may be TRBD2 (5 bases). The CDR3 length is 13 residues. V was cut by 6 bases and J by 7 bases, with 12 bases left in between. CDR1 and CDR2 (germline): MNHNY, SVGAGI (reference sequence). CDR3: CASSHGVGGELFF. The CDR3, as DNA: TGTGCCAGCAGCCACGGGGTGGGCGGGGAGCTGTTTTTT.

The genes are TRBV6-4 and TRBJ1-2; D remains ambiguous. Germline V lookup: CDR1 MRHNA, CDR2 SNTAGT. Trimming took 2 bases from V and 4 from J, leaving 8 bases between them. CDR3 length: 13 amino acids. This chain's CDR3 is CASSDGGGYGYTF. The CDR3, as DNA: TGTGCCAGCAGTGACGGAGGCGGCTATGGCTACACCTTC.

CDR3 coding DNA: TGTGCCAGCAGCTTGGCCCGCAGTAGCAATCAGCCCCAGCATTTT. It codes for CASSLARSSNQPQHF. This rearrangement joins TRBV5-8 to TRBJ1-5; no definite D call. V lost 0 bases and J 0 bases, leaving 7 bases between the germline ends. CDR1 is SGHTS, CDR2 YDEGEE, per germline. This CDR3 contains 15 residues.

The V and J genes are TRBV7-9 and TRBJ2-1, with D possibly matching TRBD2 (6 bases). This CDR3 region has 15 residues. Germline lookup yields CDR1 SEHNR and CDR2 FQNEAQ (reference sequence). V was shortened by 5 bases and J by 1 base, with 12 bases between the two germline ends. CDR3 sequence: CASSPTSPSYNEQFF. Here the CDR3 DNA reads TGTGCCAGCAGCCCAACTAGCCCGTCCTACAATGAGCAGTTCTTC.